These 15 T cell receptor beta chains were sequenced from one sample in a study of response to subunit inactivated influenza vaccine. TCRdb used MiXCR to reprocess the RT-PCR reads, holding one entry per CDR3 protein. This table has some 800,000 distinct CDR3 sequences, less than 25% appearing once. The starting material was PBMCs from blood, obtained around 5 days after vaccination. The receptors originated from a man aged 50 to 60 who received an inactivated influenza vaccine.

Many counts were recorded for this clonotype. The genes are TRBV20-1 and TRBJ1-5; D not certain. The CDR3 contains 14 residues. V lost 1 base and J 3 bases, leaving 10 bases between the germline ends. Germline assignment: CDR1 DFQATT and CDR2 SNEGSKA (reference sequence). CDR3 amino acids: CSARGGRYNQPQHF. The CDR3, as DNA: TGCAGTGCTAGAGGCGGAAGATACAATCAGCCCCAGCATTTT.

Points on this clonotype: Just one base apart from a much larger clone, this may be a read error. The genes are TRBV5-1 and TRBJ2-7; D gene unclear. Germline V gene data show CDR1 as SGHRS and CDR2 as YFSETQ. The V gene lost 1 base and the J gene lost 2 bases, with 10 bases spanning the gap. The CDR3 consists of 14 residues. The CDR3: CASSLKARTYEQYF. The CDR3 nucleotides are TGCGCCAGCAGCTTGAAGGCTAGAACCTACGAGCAGTACTTC.

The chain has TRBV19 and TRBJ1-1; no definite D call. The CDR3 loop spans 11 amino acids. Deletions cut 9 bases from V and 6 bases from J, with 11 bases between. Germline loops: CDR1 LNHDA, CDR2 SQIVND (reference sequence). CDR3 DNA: TGTGCCAGGAGTTTCTTTGCTGAAGCTTTCTTT. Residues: CARSFFAEAFF.

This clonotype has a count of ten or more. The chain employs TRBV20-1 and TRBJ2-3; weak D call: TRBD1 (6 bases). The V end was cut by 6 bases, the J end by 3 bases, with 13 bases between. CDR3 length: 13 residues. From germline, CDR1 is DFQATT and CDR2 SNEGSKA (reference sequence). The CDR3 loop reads CSAPGQLTDTQYF. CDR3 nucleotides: TGCAGTGCACCTGGACAGTTAACAGATACGCAGTATTTT.

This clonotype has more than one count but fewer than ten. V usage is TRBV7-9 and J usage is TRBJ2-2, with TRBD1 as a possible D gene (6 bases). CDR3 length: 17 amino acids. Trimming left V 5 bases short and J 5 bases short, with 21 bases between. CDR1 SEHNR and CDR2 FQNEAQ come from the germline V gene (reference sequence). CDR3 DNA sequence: TGTGCCAGCAGCCTCAATATACAGGGACGGGAAACCGGGGAGCTGTTTTTT. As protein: CASSLNIQGRETGELFF.

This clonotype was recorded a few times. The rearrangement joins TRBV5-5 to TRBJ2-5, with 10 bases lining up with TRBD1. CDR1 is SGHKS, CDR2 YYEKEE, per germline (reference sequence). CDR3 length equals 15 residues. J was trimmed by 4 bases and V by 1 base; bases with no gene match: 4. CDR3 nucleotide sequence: TGTGCCAGCAGCTTGCCCTGGGACAGGGGAGAGACCCAGTACTTC. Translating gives CASSLPWDRGETQYF.

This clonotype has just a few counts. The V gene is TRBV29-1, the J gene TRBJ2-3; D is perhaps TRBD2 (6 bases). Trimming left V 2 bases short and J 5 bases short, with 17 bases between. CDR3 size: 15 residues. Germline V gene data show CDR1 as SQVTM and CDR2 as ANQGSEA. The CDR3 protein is CSVESRLEDVDTQYF. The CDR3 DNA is TGCAGCGTTGAATCGAGACTAGAAGATGTAGATACGCAGTATTTT.

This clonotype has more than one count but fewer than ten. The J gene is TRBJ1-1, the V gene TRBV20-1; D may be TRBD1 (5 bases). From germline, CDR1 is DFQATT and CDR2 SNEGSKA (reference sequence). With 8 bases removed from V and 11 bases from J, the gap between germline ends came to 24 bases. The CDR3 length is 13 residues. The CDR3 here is CSTKKAAGTEAFF. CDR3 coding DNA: TGCAGTACAAAGAAAGCCGCCGGGACCGAGGCTTTCTTT.

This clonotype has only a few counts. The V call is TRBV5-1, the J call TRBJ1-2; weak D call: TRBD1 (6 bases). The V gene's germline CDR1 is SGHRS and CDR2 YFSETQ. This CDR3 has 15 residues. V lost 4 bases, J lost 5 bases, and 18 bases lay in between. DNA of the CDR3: TGCGCCAGCAGCCCCCGCGGACAGCTTGGATATGGCTACACCTTC. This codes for CASSPRGQLGYGYTF.

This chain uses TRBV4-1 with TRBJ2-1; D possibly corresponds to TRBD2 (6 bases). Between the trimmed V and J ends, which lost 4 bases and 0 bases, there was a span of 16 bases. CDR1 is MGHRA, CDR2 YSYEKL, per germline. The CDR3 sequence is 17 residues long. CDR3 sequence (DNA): TGCGCCAGCAGCCCAGGGACTCTCCAGAGCTCCTACAATGAGCAGTTCTTC. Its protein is CASSPGTLQSSYNEQFF.

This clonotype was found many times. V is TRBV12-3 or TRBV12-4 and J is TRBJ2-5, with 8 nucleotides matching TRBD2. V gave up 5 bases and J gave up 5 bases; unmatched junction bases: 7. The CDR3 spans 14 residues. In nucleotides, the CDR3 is TGTGCCAGCAGTCCCAGCGGGAGCGGGGAGACCCAGTACTTC. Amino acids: CASSPSGSGETQYF.

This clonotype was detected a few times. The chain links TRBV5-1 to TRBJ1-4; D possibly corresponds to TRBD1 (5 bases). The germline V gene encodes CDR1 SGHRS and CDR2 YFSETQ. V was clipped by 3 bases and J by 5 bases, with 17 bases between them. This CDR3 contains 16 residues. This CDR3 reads CASSSGFRDGNEKLFF. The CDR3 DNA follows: TGCGCCAGCAGCTCAGGATTCCGGGACGGAAATGAAAAACTGTTTTTT.

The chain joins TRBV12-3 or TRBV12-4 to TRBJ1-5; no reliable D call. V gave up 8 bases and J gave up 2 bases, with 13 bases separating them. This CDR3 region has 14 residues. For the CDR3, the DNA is TGTGCCAGCTCCCAGACCGTGGGCAATCAGCCCCAGCATTTT. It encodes CASSQTVGNQPQHF.

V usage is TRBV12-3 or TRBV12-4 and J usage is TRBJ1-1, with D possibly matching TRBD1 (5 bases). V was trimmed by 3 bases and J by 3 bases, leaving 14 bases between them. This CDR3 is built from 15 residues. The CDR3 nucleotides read TGTGCCAGCAGTTTTGCTGGGACGTGGCACACTGAAGCTTTCTTT. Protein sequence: CASSFAGTWHTEAFF.

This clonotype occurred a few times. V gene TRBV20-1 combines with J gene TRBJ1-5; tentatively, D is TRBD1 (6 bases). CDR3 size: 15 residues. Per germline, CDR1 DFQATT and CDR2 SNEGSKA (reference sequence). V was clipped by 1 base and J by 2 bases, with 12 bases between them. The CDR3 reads CSARVTGWRNQPQHF. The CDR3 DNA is TGCAGTGCTAGAGTTACAGGGTGGCGCAATCAGCCCCAGCATTTT.